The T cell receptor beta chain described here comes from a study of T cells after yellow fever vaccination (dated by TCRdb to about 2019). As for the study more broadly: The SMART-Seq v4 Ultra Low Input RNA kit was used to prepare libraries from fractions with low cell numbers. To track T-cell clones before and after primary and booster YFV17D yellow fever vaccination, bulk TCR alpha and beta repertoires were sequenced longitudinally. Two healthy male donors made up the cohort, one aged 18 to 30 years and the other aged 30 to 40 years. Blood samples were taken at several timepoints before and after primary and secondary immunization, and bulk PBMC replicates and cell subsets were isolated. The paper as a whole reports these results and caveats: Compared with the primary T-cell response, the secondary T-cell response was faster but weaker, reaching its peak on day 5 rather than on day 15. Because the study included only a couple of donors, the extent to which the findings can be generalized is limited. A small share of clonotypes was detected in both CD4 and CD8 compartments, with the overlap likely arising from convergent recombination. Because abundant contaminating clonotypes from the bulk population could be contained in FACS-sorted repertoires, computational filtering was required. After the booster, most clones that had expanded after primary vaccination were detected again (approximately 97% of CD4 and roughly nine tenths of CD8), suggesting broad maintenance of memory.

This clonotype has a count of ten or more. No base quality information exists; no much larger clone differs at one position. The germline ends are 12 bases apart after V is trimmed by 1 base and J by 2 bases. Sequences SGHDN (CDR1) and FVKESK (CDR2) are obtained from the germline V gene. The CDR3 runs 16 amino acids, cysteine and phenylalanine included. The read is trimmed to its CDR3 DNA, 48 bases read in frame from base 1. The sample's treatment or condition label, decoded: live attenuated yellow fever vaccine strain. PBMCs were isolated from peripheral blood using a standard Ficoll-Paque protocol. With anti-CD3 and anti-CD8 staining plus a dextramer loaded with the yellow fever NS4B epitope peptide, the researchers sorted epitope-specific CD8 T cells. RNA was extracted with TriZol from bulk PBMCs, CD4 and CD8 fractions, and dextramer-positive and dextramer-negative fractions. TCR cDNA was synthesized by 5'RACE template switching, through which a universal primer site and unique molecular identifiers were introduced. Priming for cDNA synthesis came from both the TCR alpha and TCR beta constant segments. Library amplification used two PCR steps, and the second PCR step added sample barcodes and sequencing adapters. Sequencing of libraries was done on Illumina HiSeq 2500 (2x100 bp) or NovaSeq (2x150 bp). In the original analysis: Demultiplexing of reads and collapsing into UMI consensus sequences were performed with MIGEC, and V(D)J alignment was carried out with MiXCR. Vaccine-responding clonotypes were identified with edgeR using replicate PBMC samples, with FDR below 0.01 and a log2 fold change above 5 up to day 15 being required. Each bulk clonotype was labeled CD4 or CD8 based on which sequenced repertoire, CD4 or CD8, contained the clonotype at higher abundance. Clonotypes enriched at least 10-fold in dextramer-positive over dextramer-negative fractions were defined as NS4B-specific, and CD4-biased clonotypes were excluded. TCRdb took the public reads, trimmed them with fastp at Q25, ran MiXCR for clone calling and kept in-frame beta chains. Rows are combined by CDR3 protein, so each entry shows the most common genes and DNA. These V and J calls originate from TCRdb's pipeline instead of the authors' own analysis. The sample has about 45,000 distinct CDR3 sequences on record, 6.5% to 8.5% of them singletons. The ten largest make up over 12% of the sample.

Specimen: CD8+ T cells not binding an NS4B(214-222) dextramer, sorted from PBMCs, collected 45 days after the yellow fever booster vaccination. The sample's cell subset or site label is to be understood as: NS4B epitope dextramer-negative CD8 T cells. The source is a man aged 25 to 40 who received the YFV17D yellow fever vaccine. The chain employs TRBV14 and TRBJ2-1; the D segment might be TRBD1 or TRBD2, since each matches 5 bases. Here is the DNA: TGTGCCAGCAGCCAAGGGTTGGGACCGACCTACAATGAGCAGTTCTTC. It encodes CASSQGLGPTYNEQFF.